The sequence of this T cell receptor (beta chain) was determined in a study of beta chain features in type 1 diabetes. Overall study results and limits: TCRB CDR3 length was moderately but significantly reduced in all four CD4+ subsets of Type 1 diabetes patients.

The CDR3 covers 15 residues. With 4 bases removed from V and 0 bases from J, the gap between germline ends came to 11 bases. Germline-derived CDR1 and CDR2 are SGHNT and YYREEE (reference sequence). Naive, central memory, regulatory and stem cell-like memory cells within the CD4+ compartment were sorted using CD45RO/CCR7/CD25/CD127/CD95/CD27. In its sample, this clone was seen a few times. Its antigen is unidentified. As every portion of the isolated RNA was reverse transcribed, the sequencing read expressed TCRB transcripts. Assay used: immunoSEQ multiplex PCR; TCRdb lists only in-frame clones, some missing. The sample lists 310,000 or so clones, approximately 15% occurring once.

The chain joins TRBV5-4 to TRBJ2-1; D not certain. The sequence was obtained from a young man with type 1 diabetes. Sequencing was carried out using naive CD4+ T cells from blood. CDR3 residues: CASSPDTNSYNEQFF. For the CDR3, the DNA is TGTGCCAGCAGCCCCGACACCAACTCCTACAATGAGCAGTTCTTC.